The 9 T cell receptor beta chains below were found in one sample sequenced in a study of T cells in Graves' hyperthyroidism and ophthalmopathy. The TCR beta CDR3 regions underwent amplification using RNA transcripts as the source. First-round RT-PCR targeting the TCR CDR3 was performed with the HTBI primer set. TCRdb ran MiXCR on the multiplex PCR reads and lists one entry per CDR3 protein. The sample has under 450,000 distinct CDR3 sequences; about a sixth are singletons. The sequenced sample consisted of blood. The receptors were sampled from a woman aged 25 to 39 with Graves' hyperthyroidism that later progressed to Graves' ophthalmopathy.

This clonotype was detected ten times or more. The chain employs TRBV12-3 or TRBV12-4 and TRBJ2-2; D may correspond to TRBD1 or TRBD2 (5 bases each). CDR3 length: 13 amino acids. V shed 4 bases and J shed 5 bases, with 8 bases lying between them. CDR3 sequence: CASSWDATGELFF. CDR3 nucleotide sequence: TGTGCCAGCAGTTGGGACGCTACCGGGGAGCTGTTTTTT.

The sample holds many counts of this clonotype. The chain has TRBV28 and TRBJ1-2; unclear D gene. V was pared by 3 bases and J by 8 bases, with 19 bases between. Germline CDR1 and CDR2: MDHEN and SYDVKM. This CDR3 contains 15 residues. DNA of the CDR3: TGTGCCAGCAGTTTCCCTCTTCGAAACATCGGGGGCTACACCTTC. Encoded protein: CASSFPLRNIGGYTF.

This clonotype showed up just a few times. Written as DNA, the CDR3 is TGTGCCAGCAAAACTGAGGACACTAGTAACTATGGCTACACCTTC. It yields the protein CASKTEDTSNYGYTF. V usage is TRBV28 and J usage is TRBJ1-2, with D perhaps TRBD1 (5 bases). CDR3 length equals 15 residues. Trimming pared 7 bases from V and 1 base from J, leaving 16 bases between. The germline V gene has CDR1 MDHEN and CDR2 SYDVKM.

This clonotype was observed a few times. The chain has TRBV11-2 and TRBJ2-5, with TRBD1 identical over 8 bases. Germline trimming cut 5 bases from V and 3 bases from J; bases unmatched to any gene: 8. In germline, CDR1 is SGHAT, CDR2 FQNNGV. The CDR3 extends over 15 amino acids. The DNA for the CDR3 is TGTGCCAGCAGCGACCGGGACAGGAGGGAAGAGACCCAGTACTTC. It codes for CASSDRDRREETQYF. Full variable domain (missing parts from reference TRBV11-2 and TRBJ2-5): EAGVAQSPRYKIIEKRQSVAFWCNPISGHATLYWYQQILGQGPKLLIQFQNNGVVDDSQLPKDRFSAERLKGVDSTLKIQPAKLEDSAVYLCASSDRDRREETQYFGPGTRLLVL.

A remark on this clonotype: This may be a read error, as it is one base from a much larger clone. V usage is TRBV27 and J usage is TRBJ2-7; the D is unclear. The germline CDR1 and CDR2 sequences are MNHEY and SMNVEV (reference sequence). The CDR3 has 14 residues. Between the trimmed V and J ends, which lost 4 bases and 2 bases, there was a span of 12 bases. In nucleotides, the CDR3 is TGTGCCAGCAGTTACCAGGCGTTAGCCTACGAGCAGTACTTC. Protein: CASSYQALAYEQYF.

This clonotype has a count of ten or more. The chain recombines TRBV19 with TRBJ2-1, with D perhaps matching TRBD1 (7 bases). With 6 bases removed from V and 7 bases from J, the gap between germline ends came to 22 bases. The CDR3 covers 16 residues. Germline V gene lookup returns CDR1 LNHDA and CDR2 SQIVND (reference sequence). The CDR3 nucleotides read TGTGCCAGTAGCCCGGACAGGCGGCCGGAGGGTAATGAGCAGTTCTTC. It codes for CASSPDRRPEGNEQFF.

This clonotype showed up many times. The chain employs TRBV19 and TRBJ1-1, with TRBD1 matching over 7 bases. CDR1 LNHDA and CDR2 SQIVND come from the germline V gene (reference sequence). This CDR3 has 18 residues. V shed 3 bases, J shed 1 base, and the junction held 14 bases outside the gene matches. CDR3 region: CASSMRRDSRRRNTEAFF. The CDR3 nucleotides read TGTGCCAGTAGTATGCGGCGGGACAGCCGACGGAGGAACACTGAAGCTTTCTTT.

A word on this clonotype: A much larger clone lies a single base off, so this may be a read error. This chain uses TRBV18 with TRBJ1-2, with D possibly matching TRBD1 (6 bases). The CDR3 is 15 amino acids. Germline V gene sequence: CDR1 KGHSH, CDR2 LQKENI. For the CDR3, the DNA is TGTGCCAGCGCACCGCAGAGCGGGGGCTACTATGGCTACACCTTC. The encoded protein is CASAPQSGGYYGYTF.

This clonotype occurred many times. CDR3 nucleotides: TGTGCCAGCAGTTTACCCGTGAGCGGCAGCTCCTACGAGCAGTACTTC. Translating it yields CASSLPVSGSSYEQYF. The chain joins TRBV28 to TRBJ2-7; the D gene is possibly TRBD2 (5 bases). The CDR3 loop spans 16 amino acids. Germline assignment: CDR1 MDHEN and CDR2 SYDVKM. V shed 2 bases and J shed 0 bases, with 14 bases lying between them.